A single sample is the source of the 29 T cell receptor beta chains below, sequenced in a study of blood T cells in healthy people across ages. Next came a second PCR, run for roughly 6 to 11 cycles, which used a sample-barcoded 5' primer along with a J-beta primer mix. TCRdb redid the calling of the 5' RACE reads with MiXCR, one entry per CDR3 protein. The sample lists roughly 2 million distinct CDR3 sequences; approximately 50% were seen once. Material: blood. These receptors were collected from a woman between 40 and 50 years old in good health.

This clonotype has just a few counts. The chain uses TRBV28 and TRBJ1-2; no firm D call. The V gene's germline CDR1 is MDHEN and CDR2 SYDVKM. Trimming took 8 bases from V and 4 from J, leaving 14 bases between them. The CDR3 covers 13 residues. The CDR3 DNA reads as TGTGCCAGCTTGGCCTCAGGTCCCTATGGCTACACCTTC. It translates to CASLASGPYGYTF.

DNA for the CDR3: TGTGCCACCAGCAGAGACTGGGGCAGCGATACGCAGTATTTT. This translates into CATSRDWGSDTQYF. The rearrangement uses TRBV15 and TRBJ2-3; D may be TRBD1 (5 bases). Per the germline V gene, CDR1 is LNHNV and CDR2 is YYDKDF (reference sequence). V was shortened by 0 bases and J by 6 bases, with 10 bases between the two germline ends. This CDR3 region has 14 residues.

The chain combines TRBV7-3 with TRBJ2-1; TRBD2 matches at 12 bases. This CDR3 region has 15 residues. CDR1 and CDR2 (germline): SGHTA, FQGTGA. V was clipped by 2 bases and J by 13 bases; unmatched bases: 9. CDR3 amino acids: CASSLLAGGRETQFF. CDR3 sequence (DNA): TGTGCCAGCAGCTTACTAGCGGGGGGGAGGGAGACCCAGTTCTTC. The full variable domain, completed using reference TRBV7-3 and TRBJ2-1, is GAGVSQTPSNKVTEKGKYVELRCDPISGHTALYWYRQSLGQGPEFLIYFQGTGAADDSGLPNDRFFAVRPEGSVSTLKIQRTERGDSAVYLCASSLLAGGRETQFFGPGTRLTVL.

CDR3 protein: CASSQEGPYEQYF. CDR3 coding DNA: TGCGCCAGCAGCCAAGAGGGGCCCTACGAGCAGTACTTC. This chain links TRBV4-1 with TRBJ2-7, with D perhaps TRBD1 (5 bases). V lost 0 bases and J 2 bases, leaving 5 bases between the germline ends. Per the germline V gene, CDR1 is MGHRA and CDR2 is YSYEKL. CDR3 size: 13 residues.

The J gene is TRBJ2-7, the V gene TRBV7-2; maybe TRBD1 (6 bases). The V end was cut by 5 bases, the J end by 6 bases, with 14 bases between. In germline, CDR1 is SGHTA, CDR2 FQGNSA. There are 13 residues in the CDR3. The CDR3 nucleotides are TGTGCCAGCAGCCCAAACACAGGGCCCGAGCAGTACTTC. It codes for CASSPNTGPEQYF.

The chain joins TRBV7-2 to TRBJ2-1; 9 positions agree with TRBD2. From germline, CDR1 is SGHTA and CDR2 FQGNSA. V lost 3 bases and J lost 1; bases outside the gene matches: 7. This CDR3 has 17 amino acids. The CDR3: CASSFPKRGASYNEQFF. The DNA for the CDR3 is TGTGCCAGCAGCTTCCCCAAGCGGGGGGCGTCCTACAATGAGCAGTTCTTC.

Note on this clonotype: One end of the junction is discordant with germline, which a read error may explain. The CDR3: CASSRIQVQETQYF. In DNA, the CDR3 is TGTGCTAGCAGCCGAATACAGGTTCAAGAGACCCAGTACTTC. The rearrangement uses TRBV7-7 and TRBJ2-5; weak D call: TRBD1 (5 bases). This CDR3 contains 14 residues. Germline V CDR1 and CDR2: SSHAT, FNYEAQ (reference sequence).

This chain links TRBV7-2 with TRBJ1-5, with D unresolved. This CDR3 is built from 15 residues. Germline-derived CDR1 and CDR2 are SGHTA and FQGNSA. Trimming removed 1 base at V and 4 bases at J, with 11 bases between. CDR3 in DNA: TGTGCCAGCAGCTTAGGCCCGTCGGGGAATCAGCCCCAGCATTTT. Translating gives CASSLGPSGNQPQHF.

J is TRBJ2-5 and V is TRBV5-1; TRBD2 might be the D (5 bases). Germline values: CDR1 SGHRS, CDR2 YFSETQ. The CDR3 has 15 amino acids. The V end was cut by 0 bases, the J end by 3 bases, with 12 bases between. The CDR3 nucleotides are TGCGCCAGCAGCTTGGGTCCCGGGATTGAAGAGACCCAGTACTTC. Translation gives CASSLGPGIEETQYF. The variable domain in full, completed from reference TRBV5-1 and TRBJ2-5, reads KAGVTQTPRYLIKTRGQQVTLSCSPISGHRSVSWYQQTPGQGLQFLFEYFSETQRNKGNFPGRFSGRQFSNSRSEMNVSTLELGDSALYLCASSLGPGIEETQYFGPGTRLLVL.

Concerning this clonotype itself: One end of the junction does not line up with germline, which may come from a read error. The chain joins TRBV18 to TRBJ2-7; 9 positions agree with TRBD1. The tail of the sequence fits TRBJ2-5 better, so the J call may be wrong. The germline gives CDR1 KGHSH, CDR2 LQKENI. The CDR3 is 13 amino acids. The CDR3 nucleotides read TGTGCCGGCTCACCGGGACAGGGAGAGACCCAGTACTTC. Protein product: CAGSPGQGETQYF.

This clonotype was seen more than once but under ten times. CDR3 residues: CASSPGPGLGSTDTQYF. The CDR3, as DNA: TGCGCCAGCAGCCCCGGACCGGGACTAGGGTCTACAGATACGCAGTATTTT. This chain connects TRBV5-1 to TRBJ2-3; 8 bases match TRBD2. The CDR3 length is 17 residues. The V segment lost 4 bases and the J segment 3 bases; nucleotides outside the gene matches: 13. CDR1 is SGHRS and CDR2 is YFSETQ in the germline V gene.

There are a few counts of this clonotype. This rearrangement joins TRBV4-3 to TRBJ1-1; D not resolved. Trimming shortened V by 4 bases and J by 4 bases, and 13 bases separated the two germline ends. CDR3 length: 14 residues. Germline V gene sequence: CDR1 LGHNA, CDR2 YSLEER. The CDR3 here is CASSRRLGSTEAFF. The CDR3 nucleotides are TGCGCCAGCAGCCGGCGGTTAGGATCCACTGAAGCTTTCTTT.

Comment on this clonotype: Mismatch with germline at one junction end may stem from a read error. The rearrangement joins TRBV29-1 to TRBJ1-2, with 7 bases lining up with TRBD1. Germline CDR1 SQVTM, CDR2 ANQGSEA. The CDR3 runs 12 residues. The CDR3 protein is CSVGGQARGCTF. The CDR3 DNA sequence: TGCAGCGTCGGCGGACAGGCCCGAGGCTGCACCTTC. Based on the CDR3 plus reference TRBV29-1 and TRBJ1-2, the full variable domain is SAVISQKPSRDICQRGTSLTIQCQVDSQVTMMFWYRQQPGQSLTLIATANQGSEATYESGFVIDKFPISRPNLTFSTLTVSNMSPEDSSIYLCSVGGQARGCTFGSGTRLTVV.

The chain links TRBV5-1 to TRBJ2-3; 8 bases fit TRBD1. The CDR3 has 14 residues. The V gene end was trimmed by 7 bases and the J gene end by 1 base; junction bases not matched to a gene: 5. Germline CDR1 reads SGHRS; CDR2 reads YFSETQ. CDR3 amino acids: CASFRDRRTDTQYF. The CDR3 nucleotides read TGCGCCAGCTTCCGGGACAGGCGCACAGATACGCAGTATTTT. The entire variable domain, with the rest obtained from reference TRBV5-1 and TRBJ2-3, is as follows: KAGVTQTPRYLIKTRGQQVTLSCSPISGHRSVSWYQQTPGQGLQFLFEYFSETQRNKGNFPGRFSGRQFSNSRSEMNVSTLELGDSALYLCASFRDRRTDTQYFGPGTRLTVL.

As concerns this clonotype: A much bigger clone sits one base away, suggesting this may be a read error. The chain couples TRBV29-1 to TRBJ1-2, with 8 bases matching TRBD1. Per germline, CDR1 SQVTM and CDR2 ANQGSEA. J gave up 3 bases and V 4 bases, and 1 base lay outside the gene matches. CDR3 length: 12 residues. CDR3 DNA sequence: TGCAGCGTTGGGACAGGGTACTATGGCTACACCTTC. Its protein product is CSVGTGYYGYTF.

This clonotype was found once. The chain recombines TRBV28 with TRBJ2-3; D not certain. The V gene's germline CDR1 is MDHEN and CDR2 SYDVKM. The CDR3 is 9 residues long. With 7 bases removed from V and 12 bases from J, the gap between germline ends came to 8 bases. The CDR3 region is CASTRCQYF. In nucleotides, the CDR3 is TGTGCCAGCACCCGTTGCCAGTATTTT.

DNA of the CDR3: TGTACCAGCAGCTTAGCGGGACCACATAGCGGGGGGGACTCCTACGAGCAGTACTTC. Translating it yields CTSSLAGPHSGGDSYEQYF. V is TRBV7-2 and J is TRBJ2-7, with TRBD2 matching 11 bases. Germline lookup yields CDR1 SGHTA and CDR2 FQGNSA. This CDR3 has 19 residues. V was pared by 0 bases and J by 0 bases, with 10 bases of the junction left unmatched.

The V and J genes are TRBV20-1 and TRBJ1-1; possibly TRBD1 for D (5 bases). This CDR3 is built from 12 residues. Trimming shortened V by 3 bases and J by 11 bases, and 16 bases separated the two germline ends. The germline V gene encodes CDR1 DFQATT and CDR2 SNEGSKA (reference sequence). The CDR3 coding sequence is TGCAGTGCTAGTAGCGGGCAGGGCGGGGCTTTCTTT. Protein product: CSASSGQGGAFF.

This clonotype has only a few counts. J is TRBJ2-7 and V is TRBV6-5, with TRBD1 as a possible D gene (6 bases). Germline V gives CDR1 MNHEY, CDR2 SVGAGI. The CDR3 loop spans 15 amino acids. Trimming took off 0 bases at V and 9 bases at J, with 18 bases between the two ends. This CDR3 reads CASSYSSRGTTGQYF. The CDR3 coding sequence is TGTGCCAGCAGTTACTCGAGCAGGGGCACCACGGGGCAGTACTTC.

The J gene is TRBJ1-5, the V gene TRBV6-5; the D is unclear. The ends were cut back, 4 bases at V and 4 bases at J, with 8 bases in the middle. The CDR3 sequence is 13 residues long. Germline CDR1 is MNHEY and CDR2 is SVGAGI. In DNA form, the CDR3 reads TGTGCCAGCAGTTCCTCCGAAAATCAGCCCCAGCATTTT. It translates to CASSSSENQPQHF.

This sequence joins TRBV12-3 or TRBV12-4 and TRBJ1-2; no clear D. V lost 6 bases to trimming and J lost 5 bases, with 16 bases between them. CDR3 length: 14 amino acids. The chain's CDR3 is CASSPGQPRYGYTF. Here the CDR3 DNA reads TGTGCCAGCAGCCCGGGCCAACCTAGGTATGGCTACACCTTC.

There are a few counts of this clonotype. This sequence joins TRBV3-1 and TRBJ2-4; D perhaps matches TRBD1 (6 bases). V lost 4 bases and J lost 8, with 15 bases in between. The CDR3 spans 14 residues. CDR1 is LGHDT, CDR2 YNNKEL, per germline (reference sequence). CDR3 loop: CASSRWTDWHIQYF. CDR3 DNA sequence: TGTGCCAGCAGCCGGTGGACAGATTGGCACATTCAGTACTTC. Together with reference TRBV3-1 and TRBJ2-4, the CDR3 gives the full variable domain: DTAVSQTPKYLVTQMGNDKSIKCEQNLGHDTMYWYKQDSKKFLKIMFSYNNKELIINETVPNRFSPKSPDKAHLNLHINSLELGDSAVYFCASSRWTDWHIQYFGAGTRLSVL.

The chain carries TRBV7-9 and TRBJ2-1; D gene uncertain. The CDR3 sequence is 16 residues long. Looked up from germline, CDR1 is SEHNR and CDR2 is FQNEAQ (reference sequence). Trimming pared 1 base from V and 5 bases from J, leaving 15 bases between. The CDR3 here is CASSLVAGTTDNEQFF. CDR3 coding DNA: TGTGCCAGCAGCTTAGTTGCAGGTACAACAGACAATGAGCAGTTCTTC.

V usage is TRBV11-2 and J usage is TRBJ2-3; TRBD2 agrees at 14 bases. Germline CDR1 is SGHAT and CDR2 is FQNNGV. The length of the CDR3 is 18 residues. The trim removed 0 bases at V and 0 bases at J, leaving 2 bases unmatched. Here the CDR3 reads CASSLDRTSGGSTDTQYF. The CDR3 DNA sequence: TGTGCCAGCAGCTTAGATAGGACTAGCGGGGGGAGCACAGATACGCAGTATTTT.

This clonotype was detected a few times. The chain recombines TRBV20-1 with TRBJ2-7; D ambiguous. Germline-derived CDR1 and CDR2 are DFQATT and SNEGSKA (reference sequence). V shed 6 bases and J shed 0 bases, with 18 bases lying between them. The CDR3 runs 15 residues. The CDR3: CSASFPATSSYEQYF. The CDR3 nucleotides are TGCAGTGCCTCTTTCCCGGCCACAAGCTCCTACGAGCAGTACTTC.

The chain recombines TRBV28 with TRBJ2-5; D possibly matches TRBD1 or TRBD2 (6 bases each). Between the trimmed V and J ends, which lost 2 bases and 1 base, there was a span of 14 bases. Germline CDR1 MDHEN, CDR2 SYDVKM. This CDR3 spans 16 amino acids. This chain's CDR3 is CASSLAGGGGQETQYF. DNA for the CDR3: TGTGCCAGCAGTTTAGCTGGTGGAGGGGGCCAAGAGACCCAGTACTTC.

This clonotype was observed once. V usage is TRBV20-1 and J usage is TRBJ2-5, with 10 positions matching TRBD1. Germline V gene sequence: CDR1 DFQATT, CDR2 SNEGSKA (reference sequence). The CDR3 runs to 14 residues. V dropped 8 bases and J dropped 2; count of bases not matched to a gene: 8. CDR3 region: CSTLPGQGQETQYF. In nucleotides, the CDR3 is TGCAGTACCCTACCGGGACAGGGGCAAGAGACCCAGTACTTC.

The CDR3 bases are TGTGCCAGCAGTTTATTCGCTAATGAAAAACTGTTTTTT. Its protein is CASSLFANEKLFF. V usage is TRBV27 and J usage is TRBJ1-4; no definite D call. Trimming shortened V by 1 base and J by 3 bases, and 3 bases separated the two germline ends. Germline V CDR1 and CDR2: MNHEY, SMNVEV (reference sequence). CDR3 length: 13 amino acids.

This clonotype has just a few counts. CDR3 coding DNA: TGCGCCAGCAGTGAGTCAGTGGTTAGAGATACGCAGTATTTT. This encodes CASSESVVRDTQYF. V is TRBV10-1 and J is TRBJ2-3; D is ambiguous. Trimming took off 0 bases at V and 5 bases at J, with 9 bases between the two ends. This CDR3 has 14 amino acids. CDR1 is WNHNN, CDR2 SYGVQD, per germline (reference sequence).